The present TCR beta chain was sequenced within a study of blood T cell repertoires in COVID-19. Study in general: Both acute and convalescent COVID-19 samples were obtained from the United States, Italy and Spain.

In the source study's methods: Estimation of nucleated cell counts relied on the amplification of reference gene primers. TCRdb's table, derived via immunoSEQ multiplex PCR, lists solely in-frame clones and lacks some. V and J calls and clone size are copied from that table; D and trimming were computed from the DNA. The table lists about 250,000 clones, approximately 90% of them singletons. Per the germline V gene, CDR1 is KGHSH and CDR2 is LQKENI. This CDR3 contains 17 residues. V shed 1 base, J shed 6 bases, and the junction held 5 bases outside the gene matches. The study recruited people aged roughly 18 to 100 years across about two dozen US areas. Self-reported history from a screening survey and questionnaire set each donor's cohort.

The genes are TRBV18 and TRBJ2-1; 14 positions match TRBD2. The sequencing sample was made of PBMCs or T cells enriched from blood (not recorded which). The origin of this receptor is a woman in her twenties or thirties with acute COVID-19. The CDR3 DNA is TGTGCCAGCTCACCACTGGGACTAGCGGGAGTGGGCAATGAGCAGTTCTTC. Encoded protein: CASSPLGLAGVGNEQFF.